Listed below are T cell receptor beta chains from one sample, sequenced in a study of blood T cell repertoires in COVID-19. Only in-frame clones appear in the TCRdb table, and some are missing; sequencing was by immunoSEQ multiplex PCR. Among approximately 270,000 clones listed, about nine tenths were seen once. Input material: peripheral blood. The receptor source for this set is a man in his fifties with acute or convalescent COVID-19. Each CDR3 is given with its conserved first and last residue.

j_gene	v_gene	CDR3aa
TRBJ1-4	TRBV7-6	CASSPRGEKLFF
TRBJ2-7	TRBV12-5	CASGLLGQGHEQYF
TRBJ1-3	TRBV2	CASSEGRSSGNTIYF
TRBJ2-7	TRBV7-2	CASSLVGSGGQQQYF
TRBJ2-5	TRBV7-8	CASSLAIKDRVYQETQYF
TRBJ1-2	TRBV29-1	CSVEAVTFNYGYTF
TRBJ1-5	TRBV27	CASSSVRQGRRGNQPQHF
TRBJ1-3	TRBV6-1	CASSEVGTVGNTIYF
TRBJ1-5	TRBV27	CASSFYGQPRHF
TRBJ1-3	TRBV21-1	CASSRGNRDISSGNTIYF
TRBJ1-4	TRBV27	CASSNSRGTDVNEKLFF
TRBJ2-3	TRBV27	CASLSPGLAGIGRGTDTQYF
TRBJ1-2	TRBV4-1	CASSQALQGVGYGYTF
TRBJ1-4	TRBV5-1	CASSLRQTNEKLFF
TRBJ1-2	TRBV5-5	CASSVDRADGYTF
TRBJ1-5	TRBV4-2	CASSQVAEGRQPQHF
TRBJ2-2	TRBV25-1	CASRGAIGELFF
TRBJ1-4	TRBV25-1	CASRPVGVNEKLFF
TRBJ2-7	TRBV5-3	CARGQGPYEQYF
TRBJ2-7	TRBV3-1/TRBV3-2	CASSQTGEQYF
TRBJ2-3	TRBV6-2/TRBV6-3	CASSALSGGVTDTQYF
TRBJ2-7	TRBV21-1	CASSQKYEHASYEQYF
TRBJ1-2	TRBV3-1/TRBV3-2	CASSLETAANYGYTF
TRBJ2-1	TRBV2	CASSEGRDNEQFF
TRBJ1-6	TRBV7-2	CASSLSRGNSPLHF
TRBJ2-7	TRBV5-4	CASGQGTGGLEQYF
TRBJ1-2	TRBV18	CASSPGQGLGYTF
TRBJ2-4	TRBV3-1/TRBV3-2	CASSQVVGLGAGDIQYF